Listed below are T cell receptor beta chains from one sample, sequenced in a study of CD8 T cells in Susac syndrome. TCRdb processed the immunoSEQ multiplex PCR reads anew with MiXCR; each CDR3 protein has one entry. The table has around 270,000 distinct CDR3 sequences, 70% to 90% seen once. Sequenced sample: CD8+ T cells from PBMCs. These receptors all stem from a human donor with multiple sclerosis. The CDR3 runs from the conserved cysteine through the conserved F or W. The D gene is left open where the match is weak. Clone size is stated in some rows and not others, as once, few, many or a class when expanded.

J,size,D,V,CDR3,DNA
TRBJ1-2,NA,NA,TRBV2,CASSGGLNYGYTF,TGTGCCAGCAGTGGGGGACTCAACTATGGCTACACCTTC
TRBJ2-1,few,TRBD1,TRBV5-4,CASSLGQGSYNEQFF,TGTGCCAGCAGCTTGGGACAGGGTTCCTACAATGAGCAGTTCTTC
TRBJ2-1,NA,TRBD2,TRBV29-1,CSVVGRGGNEQFF,TGCAGCGTTGTCGGGCGGGGGGGCAATGAGCAGTTCTTC
TRBJ2-7,NA,TRBD1,TRBV2,CASNPPRDRGISYEQYF,TGTGCCAGCAATCCTCCCCGGGACAGGGGGATCTCCTACGAGCAGTACTTC
TRBJ1-5,NA,NA,TRBV28,CASSPPPGGENQHF,TGTGCCAGCAGTCCCCCCCCGGGTGGTGAAAACCAGCATTTT
TRBJ2-7,NA,TRBD2,TRBV12-3/TRBV12-4,CASSPPTSGSYEQYF,TGTGCCAGCAGTCCCCCGACTAGCGGGAGTTACGAGCAGTACTTC
TRBJ2-3,NA,NA,TRBV5-6,CASSLGGVWDTQYF,TGTGCCAGCAGCTTGGGCGGGGTTTGGGATACGCAGTATTTT
TRBJ2-2,few,TRBD2,TRBV6-5,CASSLAGRGELFF,TGTGCCAGCAGTCTAGCGGGGCGCGGGGAGCTGTTTTTT
TRBJ1-5,NA,NA,TRBV24-1,CATGPQGSNQPQHF,TGTGCCACCGGCCCCCAGGGTAGCAATCAGCCCCAGCATTTT
TRBJ1-2,NA,NA,TRBV4-2,CASSQDFEDGYTF,TGTGCCAGCAGCCAAGACTTCGAGGATGGCTACACCTTC
TRBJ2-7,NA,TRBD2,TRBV3-1,CASSQRGEDYEQYF,TGTGCCAGCAGCCAGCGGGGGGAAGACTACGAGCAGTACTTC
TRBJ1-5,NA,NA,TRBV21-1,CASSAHQPGTGTGDSNQPQHF,TGTGCCAGCAGCGCCCATCAACCCGGGACAGGGACGGGGGATAGCAATCAGCCCCAGCATTTT
TRBJ2-7,NA,NA,TRBV25-1,CASSESTVYEQYF,TGTGCCAGCAGTGAAAGTACGGTCTACGAGCAGTACTTC
TRBJ2-3,NA,TRBD2,TRBV6-1,CASSPGRSARGDTQYF,TGTGCCAGCAGCCCCGGGAGGAGTGCGCGGGGAGATACGCAGTATTTT
TRBJ2-7,NA,TRBD2,TRBV4-3,CASSPSGGRFPYEQYF,TGCGCCAGCAGCCCCAGTGGCGGGAGGTTCCCCTACGAGCAGTACTTC
TRBJ2-5,NA,NA,TRBV28,CASSLDQGREETQYF,TGTGCCAGCAGTTTGGATCAGGGCAGGGAAGAGACCCAGTACTTC
TRBJ1-2,once,NA,TRBV28,CASSSLFPPNVRGYTF,TGTGCCAGCAGTTCCTTATTTCCCCCCAACGTCCGGGGGTACACCTTC
TRBJ2-7,NA,NA,TRBV3-1,CASSQGRRFYEQYF,TGTGCCAGCAGCCAGGGGCGCCGTTTCTACGAGCAGTACTTC
TRBJ2-2,NA,NA,TRBV4-1,CASSRPLGPYTNTGELFF,TGCGCCAGCAGCCGGCCTCTGGGGCCGTACACGAACACCGGGGAGCTGTTTTTT
TRBJ2-2,once,TRBD1,TRBV25-1,CASSEALPGQGATGELFF,TGTGCCAGCAGTGAAGCTCTACCGGGACAGGGGGCGACCGGGGAGCTGTTTTTT